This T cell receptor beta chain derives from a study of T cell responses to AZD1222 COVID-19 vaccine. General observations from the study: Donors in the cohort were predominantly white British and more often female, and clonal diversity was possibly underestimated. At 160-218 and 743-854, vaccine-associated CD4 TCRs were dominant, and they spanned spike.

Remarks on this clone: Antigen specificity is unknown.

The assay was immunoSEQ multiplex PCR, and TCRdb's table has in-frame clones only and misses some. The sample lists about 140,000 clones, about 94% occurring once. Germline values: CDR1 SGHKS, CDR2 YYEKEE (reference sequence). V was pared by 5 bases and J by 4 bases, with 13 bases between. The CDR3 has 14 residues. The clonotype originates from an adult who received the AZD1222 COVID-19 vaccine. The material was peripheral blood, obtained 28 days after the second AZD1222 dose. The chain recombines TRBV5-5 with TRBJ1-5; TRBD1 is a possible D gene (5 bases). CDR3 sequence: CASSGVGENQPQHF. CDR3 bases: TGTGCCAGCAGTGGGGTAGGGGAGAATCAGCCCCAGCATTTT.